Listed here are 12 T cell receptor beta chains from one sample, sequenced in a study of spatial heterogeneity in lung cancer. The study's findings and limits: The number of expanded tumor alpha and beta chains correlated with mutation number.

From the 5' RACE reads, TCRdb called clonotypes with MiXCR, one entry per CDR3 protein. The table shows 9,500 to 12,000 distinct CDR3 sequences, with approximately 7.5% occurring only once. No antigens are known for them. Time point reported: sample taken at primary tumor resection. The specimen was lung tumor tissue, collected at surgery. Receptors were obtained from a female donor with early-stage non-small cell lung cancer.

This clonotype is classed as medium-sized. Because the library targeted alpha chains, this beta chain is an off-target read whose size means little. The chain recombines TRBV9 with TRBJ2-5; 7 bases line up with TRBD2. The CDR3 covers 16 residues. The germline gives CDR1 SGDLS, CDR2 YYNGEE. V was pared by 0 bases and J by 1 base, with 6 bases of the junction left unmatched. CDR3 in DNA: TGTGCCAGCAGCGTAGGGAGCGGGGCCACCCAAGAGACCCAGTACTTC. Encoded protein: CASSVGSGATQETQYF.

This clonotype was counted only a few times. This beta chain came through as a stray read in a library set up for alpha chains, and its size says little. V is TRBV2 and J is TRBJ2-6; no firm D call. The CDR3 length is 15 residues. V was cut by 7 bases and J by 3 bases, with 13 bases left in between. CDR1 SNHLY and CDR2 FYNNEI come from the germline V gene. DNA of the CDR3: TGTGCCAGCACGTTCAAGGACGGTGGGGCCAACGTCCTGACTTTC. Residues: CASTFKDGGANVLTF.

This clonotype was detected only a few times. A library made for alpha chains picked up this beta chain off target, so its size means little. The chain combines TRBV5-1 with TRBJ1-6; maybe TRBD1 (6 bases). Trimming removed 0 bases from V and 9 bases from J, with 10 bases in between. In germline, CDR1 is SGHRS, CDR2 YFSETQ. The CDR3 extends over 14 amino acids. Here the CDR3 DNA reads TGCGCCAGCAGCTTGGGACAGGTTGCTTCACCCCTCCACTTT. Translation gives CASSLGQVASPLHF.

This clonotype was counted only a few times. This beta chain is off target for a library built for alpha chains, so its abundance means little. The chain combines TRBV7-6 with TRBJ1-5, with TRBD1 as a possible D gene (5 bases). Germline assignment: CDR1 SGHVS and CDR2 FNYEAQ. V lost 5 bases, J lost 4 bases, and 15 bases lay in between. The CDR3 has 15 residues. CDR3 DNA: TGTGCCAGCAGCCAAGGGTCCGCAGGGAATCAGCCCCAGCATTTT. Protein sequence: CASSQGSAGNQPQHF. Looking up the rest from reference TRBV7-6 and TRBJ1-5 gives the full variable domain: GAGVSQSPRYKVTKRGQDVALRCDPISGHVSLYWYRQALGQGPEFLTYFNYEAQQDKSGLPNDRFSAERPEGSISTLTIQRTEQRDSAMYRCASSQGSAGNQPQHFGDGTRLSIL.

This clonotype was observed many times. Within a library made for alpha chains, this beta chain is off target, and its count is uninformative. The rearrangement joins TRBV6-1 to TRBJ1-6; 7 bases match TRBD1. The CDR3 sequence is 17 residues long. CDR1 and CDR2 (germline): MNHNS, SASEGT. V shed 7 bases and J 6 bases; nucleotides not matched to a gene: 15. CDR3 in amino acids: CASTQRDSLFLNSPLHF. The CDR3 DNA reads as TGTGCCAGCACCCAAAGGGACAGTTTATTTCTTAATTCACCCCTCCACTTT.

This clonotype was observed at least ten times. In a library made to pick up alpha chains, this beta chain is a stray read with a size that means little. The chain carries TRBV12-3 or TRBV12-4 and TRBJ2-7, with 9 nucleotides matching TRBD1. V shed 5 bases and J 3 bases; nucleotides not matched to a gene: 11. This CDR3 contains 16 residues. Here the CDR3 reads CASSGAGQGSFYEQYF. In DNA, the CDR3 is TGTGCCAGCAGTGGCGCGGGACAGGGCAGCTTCTACGAGCAGTACTTC.

The sample holds many counts of this clonotype. This beta chain represents an off-target read in a library built for alpha chains; its size is of limited meaning. The chain uses TRBV3-1 and TRBJ1-2; D unclear. The CDR3 extends over 13 amino acids. Germline V gene sequence: CDR1 LGHDT, CDR2 YNNKEL (reference sequence). The V gene lost 0 bases and the J gene lost 7 bases, with 9 bases spanning the gap. The CDR3 protein is CASSQDPSAGYTF. CDR3 coding DNA: TGTGCCAGCAGCCAAGACCCCTCTGCTGGCTACACCTTC.

This clonotype was seen many times. This beta chain is a stray sequence in a library constructed for alpha chains; its clone size is not meaningful. The genes are TRBV4-2 and TRBJ2-2; D is uncertain. The V end lost 2 bases, the J end lost 4 bases, and 2 bases lay between the germline ends. CDR3 length: 12 residues. Per germline, CDR1 LGHNA and CDR2 YNFKEQ. The CDR3 sequence is CASSQPTGELFF. CDR3 sequence (DNA): TGTGCCAGCAGCCAACCCACCGGGGAGCTGTTTTTT.

This clonotype is medium-sized. With the library built for alpha chains, this beta chain is off target and its frequency is not meaningful. V is TRBV7-9 and J is TRBJ2-7, with a weak D call TRBD2 (5 bases). CDR1 is SEHNR, CDR2 FQNEAQ, per germline (reference sequence). V was pared by 8 bases and J by 0 bases, with 23 bases between. This CDR3 is 17 amino acids long. The CDR3 is CASDLQANDGNSYEQYF. CDR3 nucleotide sequence: TGTGCCAGCGACTTACAAGCCAACGACGGGAACTCCTACGAGCAGTACTTC.

This clonotype was counted many times. This beta chain appears as a stray read in a library generated for alpha chains; its size is not informative. The chain couples TRBV6-5 to TRBJ2-1; 9 positions match TRBD2. This CDR3 comprises 17 residues. The V segment lost 2 bases and the J segment 6 bases; nucleotides outside the gene matches: 11. Germline loops: CDR1 MNHEY, CDR2 SVGAGI. The CDR3: CASSYDLERGVSNEQFF. The CDR3 DNA follows: TGTGCCAGCAGTTACGACCTAGAGCGGGGGGTGTCCAATGAGCAGTTCTTC.

Ten or more counts support this clonotype. This beta chain slipped into a library made for alpha chains as a stray read, so its size is not meaningful. J is TRBJ2-7 and V is TRBV20-1; D unclear. This CDR3 region has 14 residues. The V and J ends lost 3 bases and 0 bases respectively, with 12 bases between them. The germline V gene has CDR1 DFQATT and CDR2 SNEGSKA (reference sequence). CDR3 loop: CSASGLTGSYEQYF. CDR3 nucleotide sequence: TGCAGTGCTAGTGGGCTTACCGGCTCCTACGAGCAGTACTTC.

In the case of this clonotype: This beta chain is a stray read from a library made for alpha chains; its abundance is not meaningful. The chain has TRBV7-2 and TRBJ2-7; 8 bases fit TRBD2. Germline CDR1 SGHTA, CDR2 FQGNSA. The CDR3 length is 14 residues. V gave up 5 bases and J gave up 1 base; unmatched junction bases: 4. The CDR3 loop reads CASSLSSGSYEQYF. The CDR3 coding sequence is TGTGCCAGCAGCCTTTCTAGCGGGTCCTACGAGCAGTACTTC.